The present T cell receptor (beta chain) was sequenced within a study of T cells after yellow fever vaccination. Study-wide results and limits: From the bulk population, abundant clonotypes could contaminate and appear within FACS-sorted repertoires. Among primary-vaccination clones, most reappeared after the booster, at roughly 96% for CD4 and around 91% for CD8. By day 5 rather than day 15, the secondary response had peaked, though it was weaker.

On this clonotype itself: Antigen unknown.

The germline CDR1 and CDR2 sequences are LNHNV and YYDKDF (reference sequence). V lost 4 bases to trimming and J lost 7 bases; unmatched junction nucleotides: 6. CDR3 length: 14 amino acids. TCRdb called the 5' RACE reads again in MiXCR, with one record for every CDR3 protein. This table holds about 550,000 distinct CDR3 sequences, roughly 21% found once. The chain employs TRBV15 and TRBJ2-7, with TRBD1 matching over 11 bases. This clonotype was sampled from a young man who received the YFV17D yellow fever vaccine. The sample consisted of PBMCs, taken 15 days after the yellow fever booster vaccination. The DNA of the CDR3 is TGTGCCACCAGCACCGGACAGGGGGCATGGGAGCAGTACTTC. Protein sequence: CATSTGQGAWEQYF.